This T cell receptor beta chain was identified during a study of blood T cell repertoires in COVID-19. At the level of the study: Samples taken during acute and convalescent COVID-19 were collected in the United States, Italy and Spain. From T cells, B-cell-depleted T cells, or PBMCs came the material, which was cDNA or gDNA.

Cohort assignment relied on participant-reported clinical history. Authors' methods: Reference gene primer amplification gave estimated nucleated cell counts. Generated by immunoSEQ multiplex PCR, the TCRdb table keeps only in-frame clones and is missing some. V and J calls and clone size follow that table, whereas D and trimming were derived from the DNA. The sample lists roughly 190,000 clones, 86% seen once, with 20% to 25% in the top ten. The V gene's germline CDR1 is LGHDT and CDR2 YNNKEL (reference sequence). With 1 base removed from V and 3 bases from J, the gap between germline ends came to 13 bases. The CDR3 runs to 15 residues.

This receptor was identified in a woman in her thirties or forties in a cohort exposed to, infected with or recovered from COVID-19 (not recorded which). The chain couples TRBV3-1 (or the pseudogene TRBV3-2) to TRBJ2-7; weak D call: TRBD1 (5 bases). Sequences were obtained from PBMCs or T cells enriched from blood (not recorded which). The CDR3 DNA follows: TGTGCCAGCAGCCAAGTCGCAGGGATTTACTACGAGCAGTACTTC. Its protein product is CASSQVAGIYYEQYF.